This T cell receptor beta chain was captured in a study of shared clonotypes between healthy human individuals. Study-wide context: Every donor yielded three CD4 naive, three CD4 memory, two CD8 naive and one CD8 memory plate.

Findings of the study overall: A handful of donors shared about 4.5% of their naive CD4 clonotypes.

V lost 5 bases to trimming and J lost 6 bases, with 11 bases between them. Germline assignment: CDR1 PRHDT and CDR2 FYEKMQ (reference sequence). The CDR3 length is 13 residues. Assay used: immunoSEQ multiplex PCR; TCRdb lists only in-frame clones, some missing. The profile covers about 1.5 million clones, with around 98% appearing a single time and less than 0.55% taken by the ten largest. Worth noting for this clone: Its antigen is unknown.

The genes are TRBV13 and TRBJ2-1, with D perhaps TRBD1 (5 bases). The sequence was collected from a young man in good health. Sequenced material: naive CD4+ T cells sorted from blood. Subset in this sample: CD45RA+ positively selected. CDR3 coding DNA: TGTGCCAGCAGCCTAAGGGGTTTCAATGAGCAGTTCTTC. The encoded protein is CASSLRGFNEQFF. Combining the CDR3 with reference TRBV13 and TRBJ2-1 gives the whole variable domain AAGVIQSPRHLIKEKRETATLKCYPIPRHDTVYWYQQGPGQDPQFLISFYEKMQSDKGSIPDRFSAQQFSDYHSELNMSSLELGDSALYFCASSLRGFNEQFFGPGTRLTVL.